Listed below are T cell receptor beta chains from one sample, sequenced in a study of CD8 T cells in ankylosing spondylitis. TCRdb re-derived calls from the 5' RACE reads in MiXCR, one entry per CDR3 protein. The sample lists roughly 440,000 distinct CDR3 sequences, roughly 18% occurring once. The sample taken for sequencing was blood, either unsorted or a sorted T cell fraction (not recorded which). The origin of the receptors is a male donor with ankylosing spondylitis. Both conserved end residues are trimmed from each CDR3. The D gene is left open where the match is weak.

TRBV12-3/TRBV12-4	TRBJ2-3	TRBD2	ASSGSGGGTDTQY
TRBV7-9	TRBJ2-1	TRBD2	ASSLWPGLAVYNEQF
TRBV4-2	TRBJ2-7	TRBD1	ASSPGQGDYEQY
TRBV28	TRBJ2-1	TRBD2	ASSSTRAGGAYNEQF
TRBV5-1	TRBJ1-5	.	ASSPPPIRSNQPQH
TRBV6-2/TRBV6-3	TRBJ1-5	.	ASSYVFSNQPQH
TRBV10-3	TRBJ2-7	.	AISELTHSYEQY
TRBV6-1	TRBJ2-2	.	AATSPNTGELF
TRBV29-1	TRBJ2-1	.	SVRLRLGRIADEQF
TRBV20-1	TRBJ2-7	TRBD2	SARATSGRPDSYEQY
TRBV24-1	TRBJ1-5	.	ATTSALYQPQH
TRBV30	TRBJ2-1	.	AQGGFAYNEQF
TRBV20-1	TRBJ2-7	TRBD2	SAGTSGTYEQY
TRBV4-1	TRBJ1-1	.	ASSSRTVMNTEAF
TRBV7-6	TRBJ1-6	.	ASSKSWGSPLH
TRBV12-3/TRBV12-4	TRBJ1-4	.	ASSPPGGNEKLF
TRBV12-3/TRBV12-4	TRBJ1-4	.	ASSFIGLGEKLF
TRBV12-3/TRBV12-4	TRBJ2-2	.	ASSRPGLNTGELF
TRBV5-1	TRBJ2-3	.	ASSQTSGDTQY
TRBV7-6	TRBJ2-1	.	ASSALEWGNEQF
TRBV20-1	TRBJ1-3	.	SARAGSSGNTIY
TRBV20-1	TRBJ2-3	TRBD2	SARDAGTSGGPNTDTQY
TRBV20-1	TRBJ2-1	TRBD2	SASPSGRGEQF
TRBV20-1	TRBJ2-2	.	SARPSLTTGELF
TRBV5-1	TRBJ1-2	TRBD1	ASSYRDRETNYGYT
TRBV3-1	TRBJ1-1	.	ASSQPGPSTEAF
TRBV29-1	TRBJ2-3	.	SVGGSRGFDTDTQY
TRBV15	TRBJ2-1	.	ATSGGRNEQF
TRBV5-1	TRBJ1-1	.	ASSSTGTGTEAF
TRBV28	TRBJ2-5	.	ASSQGGASQETQY
TRBV20-1	TRBJ2-2	TRBD2	SGTSGTGELF
TRBV27	TRBJ1-6	.	ASSTGHNSPLH
TRBV5-1	TRBJ1-3	TRBD1	ASSLGTGGGNTIY
TRBV2	TRBJ2-2	.	ASQAENTGELF
TRBV27	TRBJ2-7	TRBD2	ASSSHLGGSSYEQY
TRBV20-1	TRBJ2-5	TRBD1	SARGGQGGETQY
TRBV6-1	TRBJ1-1	.	ASRMTGEGTEAF
TRBV5-5	TRBJ1-1	.	ASSLGYAEAF
TRBV30	TRBJ2-1	.	AWSQRRGEQF
TRBV10-3	TRBJ1-4	.	AISEGRAPGEKLF
TRBV24-1	TRBJ1-1	.	ATSDSGYTEAF
TRBV28	TRBJ2-7	.	ASARWAATYEQY
TRBV28	TRBJ2-1	.	ASSLSTGLGSTYNEQF
TRBV2	TRBJ2-7	.	ASTQGQDEQY
TRBV5-5	TRBJ1-5	.	ASSLDAVHSNQPQH
TRBV5-1	TRBJ1-3	.	ASSPPEQGRGNTIY
TRBV28	TRBJ1-5	TRBD1	ASLGGGTGYGQPQH
TRBV2	TRBJ1-4	TRBD1	ASSEGTVLEKLF
TRBV3-1	TRBJ2-1	TRBD2	ASSRDYKAEQF
TRBV20-1	TRBJ1-4	.	SASEQGGEKLF
TRBV9	TRBJ2-1	TRBD2	ASSATGTSGNNEQF
TRBV20-1	TRBJ2-7	.	SVTPRGPYEQY
TRBV7-6	TRBJ1-3	.	ASSSRRDASGNTIY